The 7 T cell receptor beta chains listed next were all sequenced from one sample in a study of blood T cell repertoires in COVID-19. The repertoire was sequenced with immunoSEQ multiplex PCR; TCRdb's copy has only in-frame clones and lacks some. The profile shows around 270,000 clones, 84% of them singletons. The sequenced sample consisted of peripheral blood. These receptors all come from a middle-aged woman who had recovered from COVID-19.

The chain uses TRBV1 and TRBJ2-1; the table's D call, TRBD2, has no DNA check behind it. TRBV1 is a pseudogene locus. CDR3 length: 11 residues. CDR3 DNA sequence: TGCACCAGCAGTTGGTGCGATGAGCAGTTCTTC. It specifies CTSSWCDEQFF.

J is TRBJ1-6 and V is TRBV19; D perhaps matches TRBD1 (5 bases). This CDR3 comprises 14 residues. The V and J ends lost 9 bases and 7 bases respectively, with 16 bases between them. Germline V lookup: CDR1 LNHDA, CDR2 SQIVND (reference sequence). The DNA for the CDR3 is TGTGCCAGCGGACAAAGTGGAAGGAATTCACCCCTCCACTTT. The encoded protein is CASGQSGRNSPLHF.

The V and J genes are TRBV15 and TRBJ2-2; TRBD1 might be the D (6 bases). V was trimmed by 3 bases and J by 1 base, leaving 15 bases between them. Germline V gives CDR1 LNHNV, CDR2 YYDKDF (reference sequence). The CDR3 is 17 amino acids. CDR3 residues: CATSRSRGIRNTGELFF. DNA of the CDR3: TGTGCCACCAGCAGGAGCAGGGGAATAAGGAACACCGGGGAGCTGTTTTTT.

The chain has TRBV6-5 and TRBJ2-3; TRBD2 agrees at 10 bases. This CDR3 comprises 15 residues. J gave up 3 bases and V 5 bases, and 5 bases lay outside the gene matches. The V gene's germline CDR1 is MNHEY and CDR2 SVGAGI. The CDR3 region is CASSQSSGGTDTQYF. The CDR3 nucleotides are TGTGCCAGCAGTCAATCTAGCGGGGGTACAGATACGCAGTATTTT.

The chain combines TRBV11-3 with TRBJ1-6, with 11 bases that match TRBD1. This CDR3 is 14 amino acids long. CDR1 and CDR2 (germline): SGHNT, YENEEA. Trimming removed 4 bases from V and 14 bases from J; junction bases left unmatched: 7. The chain's CDR3 is CASSWTGGMESLHF. For the CDR3, the DNA is TGTGCCAGCAGCTGGACAGGGGGCATGGAGTCCCTCCACTTT.

The chain uses TRBV28 and TRBJ1-5, with TRBD1 identical over 8 bases. The CDR3 covers 14 residues. V was pared by 7 bases and J by 6 bases, with 8 bases of the junction left unmatched. Germline V CDR1 and CDR2: MDHEN, SYDVKM. CDR3 loop: CASNSGQGSQPQHF. As DNA, the CDR3 is TGTGCCAGCAATAGCGGACAGGGCAGTCAGCCCCAGCATTTT.

The chain couples TRBV28 to TRBJ2-7; 10 bases map to TRBD1. The CDR3 contains 14 residues. Germline CDR1 and CDR2: MDHEN and SYDVKM. The ends lost 3 bases at V and 6 bases at J; junction bases unmatched: 5. This CDR3 reads CASSLPDRGGEQYF. The CDR3 DNA reads as TGTGCCAGCAGTTTGCCGGACAGGGGGGGCGAGCAGTACTTC.